This T cell receptor beta chain came from a study of OX40 agonist ivuxolimab in advanced cancers. Per the germline V gene, CDR1 is MDHEN and CDR2 is SYDVKM. V gave up 2 bases and J gave up 7 bases, with 9 bases separating them. The CDR3 has 13 amino acids. Data came from immunoSEQ multiplex PCR; TCRdb stores just in-frame clones and leaves some out. Seen here are about 19,000 clones, 70% to 90% observed once, and the top ten hold over 50%. V usage is TRBV28 and J usage is TRBJ2-1; D ambiguous. Material: CD4+ or CD8+ T cells sorted from blood, obtained in a trial of the OX40 agonist ivuxolimab. This receptor was taken from an adult with an advanced solid tumor such as melanoma, head and neck, liver or kidney cancer. CDR3 in DNA: TGTGCCAGCAGTTTAATCCTGGATAATGAGCAGTTCTTC. Translating gives CASSLILDNEQFF. Looking up the rest from reference TRBV28 and TRBJ2-1 gives the full variable domain: DVKVTQSSRYLVKRTGEKVFLECVQDMDHENMFWYRQDPGLGLRLIYFSYDVKMKEKGDIPEGYSVSREKKERFSLILESASTNQTSMYLCASSLILDNEQFFGPGTRLTVL.